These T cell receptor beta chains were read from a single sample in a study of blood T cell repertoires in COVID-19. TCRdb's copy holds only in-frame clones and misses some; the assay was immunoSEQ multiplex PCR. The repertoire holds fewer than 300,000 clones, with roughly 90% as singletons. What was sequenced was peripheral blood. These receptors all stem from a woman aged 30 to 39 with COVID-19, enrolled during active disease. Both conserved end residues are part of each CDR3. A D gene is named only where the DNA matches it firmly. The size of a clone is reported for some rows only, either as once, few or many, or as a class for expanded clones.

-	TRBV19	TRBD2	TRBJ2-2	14	TGTGCCAGTAAGTTCAGCGGGGACACCGGGGAGCTGTTTTTT	CASKFSGDTGELFF
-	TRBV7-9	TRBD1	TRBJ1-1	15	TGTGCCAGCAGCTTGGGACAGGGGGTGAACACTGAAGCTTTCTTT	CASSLGQGVNTEAFF
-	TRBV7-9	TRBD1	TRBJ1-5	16	TGTGCCAGCAGCCCGACAGGGGCCCAAGGGGCTCAGCCCCAGCATTTT	CASSPTGAQGAQPQHF
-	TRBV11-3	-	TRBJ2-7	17	TGTGCCAGCAGCTTAGCTGGTCGGCTGCGGATGTCCTACGAGCAGTACTTC	CASSLAGRLRMSYEQYF
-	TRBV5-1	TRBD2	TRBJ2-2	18	TGCGCCAGCAGCTTGGCGACTAGCGGGAGGGCCGGCACCGGGGAGCTGTTTTTT	CASSLATSGRAGTGELFF
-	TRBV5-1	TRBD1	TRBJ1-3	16	TGCGCCAGCAGCGAAGAAGGACAGGGGGCTGGAAACACCATATATTTT	CASSEEGQGAGNTIYF
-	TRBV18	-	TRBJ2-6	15	TGTGCCAGCTCACCATCAGGGACTGGGGCCAACGTCCTGACTTTC	CASSPSGTGANVLTF
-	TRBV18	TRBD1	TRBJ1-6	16	TGTGCCAGCTCAGCAAAAACCGGGACAGAGATATCACCCCTCCACTTT	CASSAKTGTEISPLHF
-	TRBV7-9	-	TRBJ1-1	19	TGTGCCAGCAGCTGGTCCGGGTACGGCCTAAGTCCTTTAAACACTGAAGCTTTCTTT	CASSWSGYGLSPLNTEAFF
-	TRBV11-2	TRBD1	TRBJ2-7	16	TGTGCCAGCAGCGGCTTGGGGACAGTAAGCTCCTACGAGCAGTACTTC	CASSGLGTVSSYEQYF
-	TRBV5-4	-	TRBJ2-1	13	TGTGCCAGCAGCCCCCCCACCTACAATGAGCAGTTCTTC	CASSPPTYNEQFF
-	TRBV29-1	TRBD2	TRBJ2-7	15	TGCAGCGTTGAACCGGGACTAGCGGGACTCTCCGAGCAGTACTTC	CSVEPGLAGLSEQYF
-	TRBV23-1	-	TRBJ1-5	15	TGCGCCAGCAGATTCTGGGGGAGGGATAGCCAGCCCCAGCATTTT	CASRFWGRDSQPQHF
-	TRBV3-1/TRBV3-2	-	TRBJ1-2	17	TGTGCCAGCAGACAAAGACCAAGCCCCCGGGGGAACTATGGCTACACCTTC	CASRQRPSPRGNYGYTF
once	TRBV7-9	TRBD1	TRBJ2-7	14	TGTGCCAGCAGCCCGAGACAGGGGAGGAACGAGCAGTACTTC	CASSPRQGRNEQYF
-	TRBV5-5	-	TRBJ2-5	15	TGTGCCAGCAGCTCACTACAGGGATCCCAAGAGACCCAGTACTTC	CASSSLQGSQETQYF
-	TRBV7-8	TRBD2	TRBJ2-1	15	TGTGCCAGCAGCGGAGGGACTAGCGGCTACAATGAGCAGTTCTTC	CASSGGTSGYNEQFF
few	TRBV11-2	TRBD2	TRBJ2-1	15	TGTGCCAGCAGCTTAGGGCTAGCGGGTTACAATGAGCAGTTCTTC	CASSLGLAGYNEQFF
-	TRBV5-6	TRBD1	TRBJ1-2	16	TGTGCCAGCAGCTTACAACAGGGGGCCAGGAACTATGGCTACACCTTC	CASSLQQGARNYGYTF
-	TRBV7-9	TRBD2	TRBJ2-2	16	TGTGCCAGCAACCCCAGCGGGAGGGCCGACACCGGGGAGCTGTTTTTT	CASNPSGRADTGELFF
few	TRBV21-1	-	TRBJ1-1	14	TGTGCCAGCAGCAAAGCCGGGTGGAGCACTGAAGCTTTCTTT	CASSKAGWSTEAFF
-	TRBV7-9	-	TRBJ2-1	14	TGTGCCAGCAGCCAGATCCTAGGGGACAATGAGCAGTTCTTC	CASSQILGDNEQFF
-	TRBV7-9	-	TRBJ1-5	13	TGTGCCAGCAGCTTAGCCCAGGGCCAGCCCCAGCATTTT	CASSLAQGQPQHF
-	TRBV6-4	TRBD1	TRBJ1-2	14	TGTGCCAGCAGTGATCCGACAGGGGTTGGTGGCTACACCTTC	CASSDPTGVGGYTF
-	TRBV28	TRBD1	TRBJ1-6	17	TGTGCCAGCAGTATTCCAGGACAGGGAAGTAATAATTCACCCCTCCACTTT	CASSIPGQGSNNSPLHF
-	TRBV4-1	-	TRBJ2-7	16	TGCGCCAGCAGCCAAGGTCAGGACAACCGCTCCTACGAGCAGTACTTC	CASSQGQDNRSYEQYF
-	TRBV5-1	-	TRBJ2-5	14	TGCGCCAGCAGCTTGGCCAGGGCCCAAGAGACCCAGTACTTC	CASSLARAQETQYF
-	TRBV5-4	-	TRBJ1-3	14	TGTGCCAGCAGCTTGGACAGCTCTGGAAACACCATATATTTT	CASSLDSSGNTIYF
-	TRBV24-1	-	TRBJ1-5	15	TGTGCCACCAGTGATAGCAGGATACCTAATCAGCCCCAGCATTTT	CATSDSRIPNQPQHF
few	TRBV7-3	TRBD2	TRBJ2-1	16	TGTGCCAGCAGCCTCCCGGGTAGCGGGAGGGCCAATGAGCAGTTCTTC	CASSLPGSGRANEQFF
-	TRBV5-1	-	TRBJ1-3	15	TGCGCCAGCAGCCTCGACGGGGGCTCTGGAAACACCATATATTTT	CASSLDGGSGNTIYF
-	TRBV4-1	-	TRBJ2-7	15	TGCGCCAGCAGCCAAGAGCGGACTATCTCCTACGAGCAGTACTTC	CASSQERTISYEQYF
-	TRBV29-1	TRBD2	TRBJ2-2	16	TGCAGCGTTGAAACTAGCGGGAGGGCTATCGCCCGGGAGCTGTTTTTT	CSVETSGRAIARELFF
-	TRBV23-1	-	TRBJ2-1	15	TGCGCCAGCAGTCAATCGAAGCAGGACTACAATGAGCAGTTCTTC	CASSQSKQDYNEQFF
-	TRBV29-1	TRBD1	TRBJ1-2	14	TGCAGCGGCTCGGGACAGGGGCCCAACTATGGCTACACCTTC	CSGSGQGPNYGYTF
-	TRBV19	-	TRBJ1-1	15	TGTGCCAGTAGTATTGAGGGCAGTGGGAACACTGAAGCTTTCTTT	CASSIEGSGNTEAFF
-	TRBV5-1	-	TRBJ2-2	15	TGCGCCAGCAGCATGGGACTCGATAACACCGGGGAGCTGTTTTTT	CASSMGLDNTGELFF
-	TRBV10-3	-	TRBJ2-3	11	TGTGCCATCAGTTTCGGGGATACGCAGTATTTT	CAISFGDTQYF
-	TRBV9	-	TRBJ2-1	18	TGTGCCAGCAGCGCTCCTCTAGGGGGTGGGAGCTCCTACAATGAGCAGTTCTTC	CASSAPLGGGSSYNEQFF
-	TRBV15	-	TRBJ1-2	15	TGTGCCACCAGCAGAGATCGTAGAGAAATCTATGGCTACACCTTC	CATSRDRREIYGYTF
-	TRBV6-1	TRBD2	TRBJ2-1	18	TGTGCCAGCAGTGGACGACTAGCGGGAGCGCTTCGGTACAATGAGCAGTTCTTC	CASSGRLAGALRYNEQFF
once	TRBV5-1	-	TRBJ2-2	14	TGCGCCAGCAGCTTGGGAAGGGGAACCGGGGAGCTGTTTTTT	CASSLGRGTGELFF
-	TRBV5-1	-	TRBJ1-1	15	TGCGCCAGCAGCTCAGCTGACAAATTGAACACTGAAGCTTTCTTT	CASSSADKLNTEAFF
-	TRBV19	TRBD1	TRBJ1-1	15	TGTGCCAGTAGTATATTATCGACAGGGGTGACTGAAGCTTTCTTT	CASSILSTGVTEAFF
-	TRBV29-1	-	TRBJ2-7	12	TGCAGCGTCTACCTTAGCTCCTACGAGCAGTACTTC	CSVYLSSYEQYF
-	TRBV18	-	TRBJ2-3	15	TGTGCCAGCTCACCCGCGGGACGGGGCACAGATACGCAGTATTTT	CASSPAGRGTDTQYF
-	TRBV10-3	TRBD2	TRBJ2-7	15	TGTGCCATCAGTGCGGGCGGCGGGAGATCCTACGAGCAGTACTTC	CAISAGGGRSYEQYF
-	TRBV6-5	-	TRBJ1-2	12	TGTGCCAGCAGGGGAGGACACGATGGCTACACCTTC	CASRGGHDGYTF
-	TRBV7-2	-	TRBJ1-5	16	TGTGCCAGCAGCTTGGGCCCGATTTATAGCAATCAGCCCCAGCATTTT	CASSLGPIYSNQPQHF
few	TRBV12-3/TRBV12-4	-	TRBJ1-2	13	TGTGCCAGCAGTTTACTACAGGCTTATGGCTACACCTTC	CASSLLQAYGYTF
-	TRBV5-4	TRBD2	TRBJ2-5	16	TGTGCCAGCAGCTTGGACCTAGCGGGAGCCCAAGAGACCCAGTACTTC	CASSLDLAGAQETQYF
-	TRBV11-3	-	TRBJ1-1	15	TGTGCCAGCAGCCCCCGGGCCGGGGGGGTAGCTGAAGCTTTCTTT	CASSPRAGGVAEAFF
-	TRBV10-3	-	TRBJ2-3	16	TGTGCCATCAGTGAGTCCTTGGGGGCTGGCACAGATACGCAGTATTTT	CAISESLGAGTDTQYF
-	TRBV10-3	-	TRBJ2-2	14	TGTGCCATCAGCCAACTAGCGAACACCGGGGAGCTGTTTTTT	CAISQLANTGELFF